This T cell receptor beta chain comes out of a study of T cells in Graves' hyperthyroidism and ophthalmopathy. Diagnosing involved the use of clinical symptoms, serum thyroxine and TRAb, thyroid ultrasound and orbital computed tomography. RNA transcripts gave rise to amplified TCR beta CDR3 regions. During a first-round RT-PCR of the TCR CDR3, the HTBI primer set was used. Via MiXCR, TCRdb re-called the multiplex PCR reads, giving one row per CDR3 protein. Of 75,000 to 100,000 distinct CDR3 sequences in the sample, about 40% were seen once. Many counts were recorded for this clonotype. Antigen unknown. General study results and limits: From stable hyperthyroidism, ophthalmopathy was set apart by a 13 V-J model.

This CDR3 is built from 14 residues. CDR1 and CDR2 (germline): PRHDT, FYEKMQ (reference sequence). Trimming cost V 5 bases and J 8 bases; bases outside gene matches: 10. V is TRBV13 and J is TRBJ1-2; 8 bases line up with TRBD1. The specimen sequenced was peripheral blood or thyroid tissue (not recorded which). The TCR originated in a woman under 40 with Graves' hyperthyroidism. Here the CDR3 DNA reads TGTGCCAGCAGCCTCGCAGGGGGCCAGATCGGCTACACCTTC. Protein product: CASSLAGGQIGYTF. Based on the CDR3 plus reference TRBV13 and TRBJ1-2, the full variable domain is AAGVIQSPRHLIKEKRETATLKCYPIPRHDTVYWYQQGPGQDPQFLISFYEKMQSDKGSIPDRFSAQQFSDYHSELNMSSLELGDSALYFCASSLAGGQIGYTFGSGTRLTVV.